The next 27 T cell receptor beta chains were all read from a single sample in a study of T cell responses to AZD1222 COVID-19 vaccine. Produced via immunoSEQ multiplex PCR; TCRdb's table is partial and in-frame only. The data contain about 190,000 clones, 85% to 95% of them seen just once; the ten biggest clones take up less than 1.5%. The sample consisted of peripheral blood, taken on day 0 of AZD1222 vaccination. The receptors stem from an adult in good health.

The chain combines TRBV28 with TRBJ1-1; D not resolved. Deletions cut 6 bases from V and 7 bases from J, with 15 bases between. This CDR3 comprises 13 residues. The germline gives CDR1 MDHEN, CDR2 SYDVKM. The CDR3 sequence: CASRPGTAHEAFF. The CDR3 DNA is TGTGCCAGCAGGCCCGGAACAGCCCATGAAGCTTTCTTT.

The chain couples TRBV5-1 to TRBJ2-7; 7 bases match TRBD2. The CDR3 spans 14 residues. V shed 0 bases, J shed 4 bases, and the junction held 4 bases outside the gene matches. The germline V gene encodes CDR1 SGHRS and CDR2 YFSETQ. The CDR3 sequence: CASSLEGGRYEQYF. The CDR3, as DNA: TGCGCCAGCAGCTTGGAGGGAGGGCGATACGAGCAGTACTTC.

In this sample, this clone turned up once. V is TRBV7-9 and J is TRBJ1-4; D is unclear. The ends were cut back, 5 bases at V and 10 bases at J, with 20 bases in the middle. The CDR3 is 15 residues long. From germline, CDR1 is SEHNR and CDR2 FQNEAQ (reference sequence). The CDR3 nucleotides read TGTGCCAGCAGCCTACAACCCGGGCCGCGCGTAAAACTGTTTTTT. Encoded protein: CASSLQPGPRVKLFF. The full variable domain, its missing parts supplied by reference TRBV7-9 and TRBJ1-4, is DTGVSQNPRHKITKRGQNVTFRCDPISEHNRLYWYRQTLGQGPEFLTYFQNEAQLEKSRLLSDRFSAERPKGSFSTLEIQRTEQGDSAMYLCASSLQPGPRVKLFFGSGTQLSVL.

The J gene is TRBJ2-5, the V gene TRBV18, with D hard to call. Germline V lookup: CDR1 KGHSH, CDR2 LQKENI. V was cut by 6 bases and J by 3 bases, with 11 bases left in between. This CDR3 region has 13 residues. CDR3 DNA sequence: TGTGCCAGCTCTCAAGATCCGAAAGAGACCCAGTACTTC. Protein sequence: CASSQDPKETQYF.

As DNA, the CDR3 is TGCGCCAGCAGCTTGGGGGGGCCACAATGGGACATTCAGTACTTC. This translates into CASSLGGPQWDIQYF. The V call is TRBV5-1, the J call TRBJ2-4; a possible D gene is TRBD1 (6 bases). CDR3 length: 15 residues. V was cut by 0 bases and J by 8 bases, with 15 bases left in between. Germline V gene data show CDR1 as SGHRS and CDR2 as YFSETQ.

The chain is built from TRBV6-6 and TRBJ1-5; D is undetermined. V lost 4 bases and J 5 bases, leaving 3 bases between the germline ends. Germline V lookup: CDR1 MNHNY, CDR2 SVGAGI (reference sequence). The CDR3 totals 11 residues. CDR3 protein: CASSSDQPQHF. The CDR3 nucleotides are TGTGCCAGCAGTTCCGATCAGCCCCAGCATTTT.

The J gene is TRBJ1-4, the V gene TRBV6-4; D might be TRBD1 (5 bases). V dropped 3 bases and J dropped 8 bases, with 10 bases sitting between them. This CDR3 comprises 13 residues. Germline CDR1 MRHNA, CDR2 SNTAGT. CDR3 loop: CASSEGDGEKLFF. The CDR3 nucleotides read TGTGCCAGCAGTGAGGGGGATGGGGAAAAACTGTTTTTT.

The chain combines TRBV28 with TRBJ1-5, with D uncertain. Per the germline V gene, CDR1 is MDHEN and CDR2 is SYDVKM. The germline V and J ends were trimmed by 6 bases and 8 bases, with 5 bases remaining between them. This CDR3 comprises 10 residues. The DNA for the CDR3 is TGTGCCAGCAGCCGAAAGCCCCAGCATTTT. Its translation: CASSRKPQHF.

This clone was seen just once. This rearrangement joins TRBV3-1 (or the pseudogene TRBV3-2) to TRBJ1-5; maybe TRBD1 (5 bases). The CDR3 has 14 amino acids. Germline assignment: CDR1 LGHDT and CDR2 YNNKEL (reference sequence). V lost 3 bases to trimming and J lost 7 bases, with 13 bases between them. The CDR3 sequence is CASSHWDAGQPQHF. Written as DNA, the CDR3 is TGTGCCAGCAGCCACTGGGACGCCGGCCAGCCCCAGCATTTT.

The chain combines TRBV3-1 (or the pseudogene TRBV3-2) with TRBJ2-7, with D perhaps TRBD1 or TRBD2 (5 bases each). Trimming removed 0 bases from V and 2 bases from J, with 14 bases in between. Germline V gene data show CDR1 as LGHDT and CDR2 as YNNKEL (reference sequence). This CDR3 is built from 16 residues. Here the CDR3 DNA reads TGTGCCAGCAGCCAAGAACGGGACGAGCGGCCCTACGAGCAGTACTTC. Amino acid sequence: CASSQERDERPYEQYF.

Regarding this clone: Different DNA sequences within this sample yield the same CDR3. The rearrangement uses TRBV7-3 and TRBJ1-1; no firm D call. Per the germline V gene, CDR1 is SGHTA and CDR2 is FQGTGA. V lost 2 bases to trimming and J lost 4 bases, with 8 bases between them. The CDR3 extends over 13 amino acids. The CDR3 DNA reads as TGTGCCAGCAGCTTATCGGCAGGCACTGAAGCTTTCTTT. Residues: CASSLSAGTEAFF. Looking up the rest from reference TRBV7-3 and TRBJ1-1 gives the full variable domain: GAGVSQTPSNKVTEKGKYVELRCDPISGHTALYWYRQSLGQGPEFLIYFQGTGAADDSGLPNDRFFAVRPEGSVSTLKIQRTERGDSAVYLCASSLSAGTEAFFGQGTRLTVV.

This clone has a handful of counts. The rearrangement uses TRBV14 and TRBJ1-1, with D perhaps matching TRBD1 (5 bases). From germline, CDR1 is SGHDN and CDR2 FVKESK. The CDR3 runs to 15 residues. Trimming cost V 1 base and J 5 bases, with 14 bases left between them. CDR3 protein: CASSQVQGGLTEAFF. The CDR3 DNA reads TGTGCCAGCAGCCAAGTTCAGGGTGGTTTAACTGAAGCTTTCTTT.

The chain recombines TRBV24-1 with TRBJ2-1; 10 bases fit TRBD2. V lost 6 bases and J lost 4; bases outside the gene matches: 8. CDR1 is KGHDR and CDR2 is SFDVKD in the germline V gene. The CDR3 extends over 16 amino acids. The CDR3 spells CATSSLAGVRYNEQFF. CDR3 bases: TGTGCCACCAGTTCGCTAGCGGGGGTTCGATACAATGAGCAGTTCTTC.

The CDR3 coding sequence is TGTGCCAGCGGACAGCCCAATGAGCAGTTCTTC. It translates to CASGQPNEQFF. The chain uses TRBV28 and TRBJ2-1; the D gene is possibly TRBD1 (6 bases). V lost 8 bases, J lost 6 bases, and 8 bases lay in between. Germline V gene lookup returns CDR1 MDHEN and CDR2 SYDVKM. The CDR3 covers 11 residues.

The rearrangement uses TRBV6-2 or TRBV6-3 and TRBJ1-5; the D is unclear. The CDR3 extends over 15 amino acids. In germline, CDR1 is MNHEY, CDR2 SVGEGT. Trimming took 6 bases from V and 3 from J, leaving 15 bases between them. In nucleotides, the CDR3 is TGTGCCAGCAGCCCCCAGACGGGAAACAATCAGCCCCAGCATTTT. Protein: CASSPQTGNNQPQHF.

The chain combines TRBV24-1 with TRBJ2-5; D tentatively reads TRBD1 or TRBD2 (6 bases each). With 1 base removed from V and 0 bases from J, the gap between germline ends came to 14 bases. The CDR3 consists of 17 residues. Germline CDR1 reads KGHDR; CDR2 reads SFDVKD. CDR3 region: CATSDFGGPLYQETQYF. The CDR3 nucleotides read TGTGCCACCAGTGATTTTGGGGGGCCCCTGTACCAAGAGACCCAGTACTTC.

V usage is TRBV4-2 and J usage is TRBJ1-3; 7 bases align to TRBD1. The CDR3 is 16 residues long. Germline CDR1 and CDR2: LGHNA and YNFKEQ. The junction had 4 bases not matched to a gene; V was cut back by 0 bases and J by 2 bases. CDR3 amino acids: CASSQERGLAGNTIYF. The CDR3 DNA is TGTGCCAGCAGCCAAGAAAGGGGGCTGGCTGGAAACACCATATATTTT.

The V call is TRBV6-5, the J call TRBJ1-5, with no clear D. The V gene's germline CDR1 is MNHEY and CDR2 SVGAGI. The CDR3 contains 12 residues. The germline V and J ends were trimmed by 8 bases and 4 bases, with 9 bases remaining between them. The CDR3 region is CASCWGNQPQHF. As DNA, the CDR3 is TGTGCCAGCTGTTGGGGAAATCAGCCCCAGCATTTT.

The chain has TRBV5-4 and TRBJ2-4; 7 nucleotides align to TRBD2. J gave up 7 bases and V 1 base, and 5 bases lay outside the gene matches. Germline V gene sequence: CDR1 SGHNT, CDR2 YYREEE (reference sequence). CDR3 length: 14 residues. CDR3 DNA: TGTGCCAGCAGCTTGAGCGGGAATTTCAACATTCAGTACTTC. This encodes CASSLSGNFNIQYF.

CDR3 region: CASSKNTGDNYYEQYF. Here the CDR3 DNA reads TGTGCCAGCAGCAAAAATACAGGGGACAATTACTACGAGCAGTACTTC. The chain has TRBV7-9 and TRBJ2-7, with TRBD1 matching over 7 bases. The trim removed 5 bases at V and 3 bases at J, leaving 13 bases unmatched. Germline CDR1 reads SEHNR; CDR2 reads FQNEAQ (reference sequence). The CDR3 is 16 amino acids.

This rearrangement joins TRBV7-9 to TRBJ2-7; D gene ambiguous. The CDR3 covers 13 residues. In germline, CDR1 is SEHNR, CDR2 FQNEAQ (reference sequence). Deletions cut 5 bases from V and 1 base from J, with 9 bases between. In DNA form, the CDR3 reads TGTGCCAGCAGCACCGACACGTCCTACGAGCAGTACTTC. This gives the protein CASSTDTSYEQYF.

This chain joins TRBV5-6 and TRBJ1-1, with D uncertain. Trimming cost V 1 base and J 1 base, with 11 bases left between them. Per the germline V gene, CDR1 is SGHDT and CDR2 is YYEEEE. This CDR3 is built from 15 residues. The CDR3: CASSLRGPRNTEAFF. The CDR3 coding sequence is TGTGCCAGCAGCTTGCGAGGACCGAGGAACACTGAAGCTTTCTTT.

This chain's CDR3 is CATAPQGGDNQPQHF. The CDR3 bases are TGTGCCACCGCCCCCCAGGGAGGAGACAATCAGCCCCAGCATTTT. The chain has TRBV24-1 and TRBJ1-5; the D gene is possibly TRBD1 (5 bases). CDR1 and CDR2 (germline): KGHDR, SFDVKD. The CDR3 runs 15 residues. V was trimmed by 9 bases and J by 3 bases, leaving 17 bases between them.

The chain links TRBV19 to TRBJ1-1; D gene ambiguous. V was shortened by 5 bases and J by 12 bases, with 13 bases between the two germline ends. Germline V lookup: CDR1 LNHDA, CDR2 SQIVND (reference sequence). This CDR3 contains 11 residues. CDR3 nucleotides: TGTGCCAGTAGTTATAGCACAGTAACTTTCTTT. Its protein is CASSYSTVTFF.

The chain is built from TRBV27 and TRBJ1-2; D may be TRBD1 (6 bases). The CDR3 runs 13 residues. In germline, CDR1 is MNHEY, CDR2 SMNVEV (reference sequence). V dropped 6 bases and J dropped 3 bases, with 11 bases sitting between them. CDR3 sequence reads: CASRMTGYYGYTF. The DNA for the CDR3 is TGTGCCAGCAGAATGACAGGCTACTATGGCTACACCTTC.

The chain joins TRBV2 to TRBJ1-4; D not resolved. The CDR3 has 16 amino acids. Germline loops: CDR1 SNHLY, CDR2 FYNNEI. V shed 5 bases and J shed 0 bases, with 13 bases lying between them. The CDR3: CASSKKQLATNEKLFF. The CDR3 bases are TGTGCCAGCAGTAAAAAACAGCTTGCAACTAATGAAAAACTGTTTTTT.

V usage is TRBV5-6 and J usage is TRBJ2-7; D unresolved. The CDR3 loop spans 14 amino acids. Germline-derived CDR1 and CDR2 are SGHDT and YYEEEE. V was cut by 6 bases and J by 4 bases, with 17 bases left in between. The CDR3, as DNA: TGTGCCAGCACCCCCCCGGGCAGAAGGTACGAGCAGTACTTC. Its translation: CASTPPGRRYEQYF.